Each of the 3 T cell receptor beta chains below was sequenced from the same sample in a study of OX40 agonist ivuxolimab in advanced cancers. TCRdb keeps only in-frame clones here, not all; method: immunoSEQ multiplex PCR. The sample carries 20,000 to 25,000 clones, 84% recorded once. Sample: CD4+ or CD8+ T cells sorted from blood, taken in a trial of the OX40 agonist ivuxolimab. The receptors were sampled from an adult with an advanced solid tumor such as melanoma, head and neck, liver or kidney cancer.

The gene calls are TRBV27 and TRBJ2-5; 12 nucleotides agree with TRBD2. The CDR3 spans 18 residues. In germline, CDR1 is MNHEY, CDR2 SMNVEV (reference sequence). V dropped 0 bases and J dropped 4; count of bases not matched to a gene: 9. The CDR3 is CASSLSKHLAGGPETQYF. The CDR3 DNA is TGTGCCAGCAGTTTATCGAAACATCTAGCGGGGGGGCCAGAGACCCAGTACTTC.

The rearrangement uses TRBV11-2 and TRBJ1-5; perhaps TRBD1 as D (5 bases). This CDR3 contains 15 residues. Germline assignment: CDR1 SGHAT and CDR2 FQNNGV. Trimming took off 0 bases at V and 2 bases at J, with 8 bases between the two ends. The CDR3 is CASSLDGAGNQPQHF. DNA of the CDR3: TGTGCCAGCAGCTTAGACGGGGCGGGCAATCAGCCCCAGCATTTT. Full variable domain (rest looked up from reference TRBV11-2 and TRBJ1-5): EAGVAQSPRYKIIEKRQSVAFWCNPISGHATLYWYQQILGQGPKLLIQFQNNGVVDDSQLPKDRFSAERLKGVDSTLKIQPAKLEDSAVYLCASSLDGAGNQPQHFGDGTRLSIL.

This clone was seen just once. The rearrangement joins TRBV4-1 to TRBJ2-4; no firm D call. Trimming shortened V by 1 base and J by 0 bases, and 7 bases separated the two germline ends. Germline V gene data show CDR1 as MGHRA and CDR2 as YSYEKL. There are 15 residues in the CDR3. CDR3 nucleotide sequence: TGCGCCAGCAGCCAAGTTGCTTTAGCCAAAAACATTCAGTACTTC. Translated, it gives CASSQVALAKNIQYF.